This T cell receptor (beta chain) stems from a study of T cells in Graves' hyperthyroidism and ophthalmopathy. The CDR3 covers 16 residues. Germline trimming cut 4 bases from V and 4 bases from J; bases unmatched to any gene: 8. There were TCR beta CDR3 regions amplified from RNA transcripts. A first-round RT-PCR of the TCR CDR3 used the HTBI primer set. One entry per CDR3 protein, called by TCRdb with MiXCR from the multiplex PCR reads. Among approximately 370,000 distinct CDR3 sequences listed, 15% to 20% were seen once. This clonotype was counted at least ten times. This TCR derives from a woman aged 30 to 39 with Graves' hyperthyroidism that later progressed to Graves' ophthalmopathy. Sequenced material: blood. The genes are TRBV12-3 or TRBV12-4 and TRBJ2-7; TRBD1 matches at 12 bases. The CDR3 DNA reads as TGTGCCAGCAGTTCAACCGGGACAGGGGGCAGGTACGAGCAGTACTTC. Translated, it gives CASSSTGTGGRYEQYF.